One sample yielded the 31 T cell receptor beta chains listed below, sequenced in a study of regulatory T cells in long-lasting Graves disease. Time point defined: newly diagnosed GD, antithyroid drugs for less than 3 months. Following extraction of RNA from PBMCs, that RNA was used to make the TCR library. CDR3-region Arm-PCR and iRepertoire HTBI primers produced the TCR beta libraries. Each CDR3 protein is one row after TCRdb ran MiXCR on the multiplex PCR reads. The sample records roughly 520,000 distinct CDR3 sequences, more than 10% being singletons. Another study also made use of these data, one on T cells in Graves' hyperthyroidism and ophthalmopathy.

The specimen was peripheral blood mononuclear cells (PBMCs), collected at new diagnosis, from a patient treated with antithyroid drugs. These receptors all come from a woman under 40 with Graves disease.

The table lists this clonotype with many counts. DNA of the CDR3: TGTGCCAGCGAGGTCAGATTAAGCAATCAGCCCCAGCATTTT. Its translation is CASEVRLSNQPQHF. V is TRBV6-1 and J is TRBJ1-5; D is unresolved. V lost 8 bases and J lost 1, with 12 bases in between. This CDR3 has 14 amino acids. CDR1 and CDR2 (germline): MNHNS, SASEGT.

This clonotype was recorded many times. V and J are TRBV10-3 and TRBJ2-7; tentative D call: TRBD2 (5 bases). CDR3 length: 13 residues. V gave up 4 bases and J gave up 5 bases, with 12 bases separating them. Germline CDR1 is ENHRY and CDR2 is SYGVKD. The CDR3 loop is CAISAGTTNEQYF. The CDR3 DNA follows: TGTGCCATCAGTGCGGGAACCACGAACGAGCAGTACTTC.

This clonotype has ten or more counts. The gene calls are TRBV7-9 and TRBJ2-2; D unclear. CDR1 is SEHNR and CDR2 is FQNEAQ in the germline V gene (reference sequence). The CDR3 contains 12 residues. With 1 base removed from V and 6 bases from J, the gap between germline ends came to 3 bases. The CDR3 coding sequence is TGTGCCAGCAGCTTAGATGCCGGGGAGCTGTTTTTT. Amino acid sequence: CASSLDAGELFF. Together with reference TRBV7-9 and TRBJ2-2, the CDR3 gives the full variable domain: DTGVSQNPRHKITKRGQNVTFRCDPISEHNRLYWYRQTLGQGPEFLTYFQNEAQLEKSRLLSDRFSAERPKGSFSTLEIQRTEQGDSAMYLCASSLDAGELFFGEGSRLTVL.

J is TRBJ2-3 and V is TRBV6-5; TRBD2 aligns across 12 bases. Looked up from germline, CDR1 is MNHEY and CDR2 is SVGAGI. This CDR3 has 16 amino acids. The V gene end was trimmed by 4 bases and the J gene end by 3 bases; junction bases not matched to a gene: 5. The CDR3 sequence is CASSSAGTSGTDTQYF. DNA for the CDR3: TGTGCCAGCAGTTCCGCCGGGACTAGCGGGACAGATACGCAGTATTTT.

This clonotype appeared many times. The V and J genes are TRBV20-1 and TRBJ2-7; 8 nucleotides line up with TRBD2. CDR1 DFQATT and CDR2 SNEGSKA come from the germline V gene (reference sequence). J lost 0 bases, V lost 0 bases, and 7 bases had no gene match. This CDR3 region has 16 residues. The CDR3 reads CSARDLAGRGSYEQYF. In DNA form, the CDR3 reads TGCAGTGCTAGAGATTTAGCGGGGAGGGGCTCCTACGAGCAGTACTTC.

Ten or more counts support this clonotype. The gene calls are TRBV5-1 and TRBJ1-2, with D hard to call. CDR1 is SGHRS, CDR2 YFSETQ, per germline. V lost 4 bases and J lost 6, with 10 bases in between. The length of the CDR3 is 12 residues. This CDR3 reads CASSQQGNGYTF. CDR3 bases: TGCGCCAGCAGCCAACAAGGGAATGGCTACACCTTC. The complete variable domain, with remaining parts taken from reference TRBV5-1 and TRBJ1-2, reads KAGVTQTPRYLIKTRGQQVTLSCSPISGHRSVSWYQQTPGQGLQFLFEYFSETQRNKGNFPGRFSGRQFSNSRSEMNVSTLELGDSALYLCASSQQGNGYTFGSGTRLTVV.

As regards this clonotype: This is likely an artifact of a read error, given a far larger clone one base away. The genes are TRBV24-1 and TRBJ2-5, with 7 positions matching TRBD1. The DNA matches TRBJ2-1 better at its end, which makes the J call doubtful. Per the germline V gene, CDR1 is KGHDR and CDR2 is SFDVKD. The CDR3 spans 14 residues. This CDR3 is CATSDLRGQIEQFF. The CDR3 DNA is TGTGCCACCAGTGATTTGCGGGGACAGATTGAGCAGTTCTTC.

The CDR3 coding sequence is TGCGCCAGCAGCCAGGGAGGGGCCAGCGGGGAGCTGTTTTTT. Its protein product is CASSQGGASGELFF. This chain uses TRBV5-1 with TRBJ2-2; TRBD2 matches at 7 bases. The junction had 7 bases not matched to a gene; V was cut back by 4 bases and J by 7 bases. Germline CDR1 SGHRS, CDR2 YFSETQ. CDR3 length: 14 amino acids.

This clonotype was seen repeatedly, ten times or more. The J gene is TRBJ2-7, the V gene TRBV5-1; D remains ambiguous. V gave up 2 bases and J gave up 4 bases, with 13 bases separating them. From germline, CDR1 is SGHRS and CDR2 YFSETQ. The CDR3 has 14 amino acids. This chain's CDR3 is CASSLEGPGYEQYF. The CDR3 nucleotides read TGCGCCAGCAGCTTAGAAGGGCCGGGTTACGAGCAGTACTTC.

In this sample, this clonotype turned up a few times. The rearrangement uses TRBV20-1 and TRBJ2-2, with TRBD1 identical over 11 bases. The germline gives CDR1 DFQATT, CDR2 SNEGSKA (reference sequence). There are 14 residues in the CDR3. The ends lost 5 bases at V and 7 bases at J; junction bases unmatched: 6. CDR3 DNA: TGCAGTGCTCCCGGGACAGGGGGAATCGGGGAGCTGTTTTTT. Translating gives CSAPGTGGIGELFF.

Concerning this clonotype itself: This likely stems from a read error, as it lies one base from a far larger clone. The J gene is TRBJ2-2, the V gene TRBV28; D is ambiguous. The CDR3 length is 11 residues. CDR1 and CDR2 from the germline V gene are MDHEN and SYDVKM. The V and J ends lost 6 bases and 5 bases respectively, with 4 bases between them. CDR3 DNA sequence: TGTGCCAGCAGCGTAACCGGGGAGCTGTTTTTT. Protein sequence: CASSVTGELFF.

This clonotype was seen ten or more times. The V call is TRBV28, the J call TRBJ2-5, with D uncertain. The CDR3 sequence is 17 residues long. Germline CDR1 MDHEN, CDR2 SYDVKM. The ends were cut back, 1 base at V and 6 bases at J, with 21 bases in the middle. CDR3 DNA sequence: TGTGCCAGCAGTTTATCTTCCCCCTTCGAGTACGGAAAGACCCAGTACTTC. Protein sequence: CASSLSSPFEYGKTQYF.

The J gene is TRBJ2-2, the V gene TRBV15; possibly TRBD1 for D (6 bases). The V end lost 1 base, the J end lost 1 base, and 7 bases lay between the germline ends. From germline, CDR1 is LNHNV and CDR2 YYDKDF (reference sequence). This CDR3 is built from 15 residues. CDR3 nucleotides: TGTGCCACCAGCAGAGTAGGGGGGAACACCGGGGAGCTGTTTTTT. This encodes CATSRVGGNTGELFF.

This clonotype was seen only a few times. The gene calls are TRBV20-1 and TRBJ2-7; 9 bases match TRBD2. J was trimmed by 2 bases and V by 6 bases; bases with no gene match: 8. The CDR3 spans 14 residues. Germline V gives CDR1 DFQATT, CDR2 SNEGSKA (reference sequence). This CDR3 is CSAPVVAGAYEQYF. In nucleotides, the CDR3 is TGCAGTGCACCTGTAGTAGCGGGGGCCTACGAGCAGTACTTC.

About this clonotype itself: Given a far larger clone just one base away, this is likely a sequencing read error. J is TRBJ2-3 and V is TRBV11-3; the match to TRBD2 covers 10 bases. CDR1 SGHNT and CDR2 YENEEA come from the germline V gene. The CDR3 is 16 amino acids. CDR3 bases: TGTGCCAGCAGCCCCGGAGCGGGAGGGCCCGTGAAGACCCGGTACTTC. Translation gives CASSPGAGGPVKTRYF.

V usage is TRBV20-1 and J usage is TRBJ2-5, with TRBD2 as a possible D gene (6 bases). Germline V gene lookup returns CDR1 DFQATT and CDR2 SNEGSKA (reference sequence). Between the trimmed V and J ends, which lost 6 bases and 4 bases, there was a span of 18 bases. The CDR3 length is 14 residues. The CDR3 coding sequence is TGCAGTGCCCCTAACGGCGGGATGACAGAGACCCAGTACTTC. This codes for CSAPNGGMTETQYF.

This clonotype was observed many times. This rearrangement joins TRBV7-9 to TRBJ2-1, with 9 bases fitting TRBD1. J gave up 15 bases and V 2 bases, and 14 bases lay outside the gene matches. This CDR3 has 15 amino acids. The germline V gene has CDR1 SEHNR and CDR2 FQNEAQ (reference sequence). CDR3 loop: CASSLFKTGGLLPFF. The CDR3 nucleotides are TGTGCCAGCAGCTTATTTAAGACAGGGGGATTATTGCCGTTCTTC.

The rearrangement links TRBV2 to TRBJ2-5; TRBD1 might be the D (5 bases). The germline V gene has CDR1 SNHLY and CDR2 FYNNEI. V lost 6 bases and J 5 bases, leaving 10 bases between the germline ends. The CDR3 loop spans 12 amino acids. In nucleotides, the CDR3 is TGTGCCAGCAGCATACAGGAGGAGACCCAGTACTTC. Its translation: CASSIQEETQYF.

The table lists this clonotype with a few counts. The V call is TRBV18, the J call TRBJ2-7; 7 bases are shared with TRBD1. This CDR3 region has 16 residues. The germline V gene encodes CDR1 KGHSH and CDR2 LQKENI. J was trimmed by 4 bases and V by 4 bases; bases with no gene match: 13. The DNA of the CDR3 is TGTGCCAGCTCACTCGCTCCGGGACAGATTTTTTACGAGCAGTACTTC. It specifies CASSLAPGQIFYEQYF.

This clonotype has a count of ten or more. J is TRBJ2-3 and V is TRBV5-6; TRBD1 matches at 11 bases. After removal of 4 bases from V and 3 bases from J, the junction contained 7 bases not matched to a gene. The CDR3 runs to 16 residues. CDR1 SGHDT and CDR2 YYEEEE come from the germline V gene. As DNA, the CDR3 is TGTGCCAGCAGCGCGGACAGGGGGCGATCGACAGATACGCAGTATTTT. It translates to CASSADRGRSTDTQYF.

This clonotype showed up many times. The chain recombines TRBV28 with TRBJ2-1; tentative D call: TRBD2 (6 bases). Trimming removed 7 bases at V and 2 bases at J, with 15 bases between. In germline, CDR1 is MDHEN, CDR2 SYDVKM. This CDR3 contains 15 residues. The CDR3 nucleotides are TGTGCCAGCACCGCGGGGAAGGGGCCCTACAATGAGCAGTTCTTC. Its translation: CASTAGKGPYNEQFF.

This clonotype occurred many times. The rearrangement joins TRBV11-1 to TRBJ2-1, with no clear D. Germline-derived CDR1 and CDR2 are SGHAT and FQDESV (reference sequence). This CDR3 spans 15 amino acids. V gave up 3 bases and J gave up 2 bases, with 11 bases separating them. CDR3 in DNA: TGTGCCAGCAGCTTGGGAAGTGGTCCCTACAATGAGCAGTTCTTC. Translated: CASSLGSGPYNEQFF.

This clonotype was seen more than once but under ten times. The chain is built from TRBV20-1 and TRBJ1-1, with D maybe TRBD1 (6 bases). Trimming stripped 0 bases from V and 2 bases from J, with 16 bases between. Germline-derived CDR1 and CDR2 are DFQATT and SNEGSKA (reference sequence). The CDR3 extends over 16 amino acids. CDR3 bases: TGCAGTGCTAGAGATCGCGGGGGCGCAGTCAACACTGAAGCTTTCTTT. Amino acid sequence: CSARDRGGAVNTEAFF.

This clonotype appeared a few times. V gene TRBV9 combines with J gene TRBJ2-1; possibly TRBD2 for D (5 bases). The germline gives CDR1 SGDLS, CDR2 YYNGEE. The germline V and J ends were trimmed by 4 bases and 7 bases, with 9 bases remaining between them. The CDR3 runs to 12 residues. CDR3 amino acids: CASSSGDNEQFF. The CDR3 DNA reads TGTGCCAGCAGCTCCGGGGATAATGAGCAGTTCTTC.

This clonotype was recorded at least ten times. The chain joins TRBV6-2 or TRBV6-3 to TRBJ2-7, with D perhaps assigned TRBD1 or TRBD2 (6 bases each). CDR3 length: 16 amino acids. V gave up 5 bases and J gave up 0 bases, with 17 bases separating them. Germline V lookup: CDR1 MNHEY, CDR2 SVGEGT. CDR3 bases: TGTGCCAGCAGTCCTCGGGGGCGAAGGGGCTCCTACGAGCAGTACTTC. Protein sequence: CASSPRGRRGSYEQYF.

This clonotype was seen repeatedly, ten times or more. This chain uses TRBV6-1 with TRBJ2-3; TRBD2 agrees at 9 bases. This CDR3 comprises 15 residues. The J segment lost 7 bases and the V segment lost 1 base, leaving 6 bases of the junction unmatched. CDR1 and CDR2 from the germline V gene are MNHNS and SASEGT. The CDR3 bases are TGTGCCAGCAGTGAAGTTAGCGGGAGACGAAATACGCAGTATTTT. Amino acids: CASSEVSGRRNTQYF.

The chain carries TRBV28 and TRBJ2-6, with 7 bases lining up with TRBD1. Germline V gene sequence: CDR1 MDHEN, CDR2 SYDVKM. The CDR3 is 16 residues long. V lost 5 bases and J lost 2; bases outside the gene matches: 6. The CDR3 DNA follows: TGTGCCAGCAGTACCAGACAGGGCCCTGGGGCCAACGTCCTGACTTTC. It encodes CASSTRQGPGANVLTF.

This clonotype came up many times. The CDR3 DNA reads TGTGCCAGCAGCCTAAAGATGGGGGGTTGGAATGAGCAGTTCTTC. This translates into CASSLKMGGWNEQFF. This sequence joins TRBV3-1 and TRBJ2-1, with D perhaps matching TRBD2 (6 bases). Germline CDR1 LGHDT, CDR2 YNNKEL (reference sequence). CDR3 length: 15 residues. Trimming pared 4 bases from V and 7 bases from J, leaving 17 bases between.

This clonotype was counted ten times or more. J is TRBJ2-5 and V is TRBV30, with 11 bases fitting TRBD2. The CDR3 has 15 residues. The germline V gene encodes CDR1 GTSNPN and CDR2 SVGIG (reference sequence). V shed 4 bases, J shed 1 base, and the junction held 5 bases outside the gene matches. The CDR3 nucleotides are TGTGCCTGGAAATCGGGACTAGCGGCCCAAGAGACCCAGTACTTC. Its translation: CAWKSGLAAQETQYF.

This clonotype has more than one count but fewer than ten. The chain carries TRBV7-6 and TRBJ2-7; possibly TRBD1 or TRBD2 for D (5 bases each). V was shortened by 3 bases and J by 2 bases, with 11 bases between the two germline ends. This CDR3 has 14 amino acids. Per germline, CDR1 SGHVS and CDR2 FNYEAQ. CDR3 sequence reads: CASSFGTDTYEQYF. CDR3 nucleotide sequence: TGTGCCAGCAGCTTTGGGACGGATACCTACGAGCAGTACTTC. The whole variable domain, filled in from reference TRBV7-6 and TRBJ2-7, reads GAGVSQSPRYKVTKRGQDVALRCDPISGHVSLYWYRQALGQGPEFLTYFNYEAQQDKSGLPNDRFSAERPEGSISTLTIQRTEQRDSAMYRCASSFGTDTYEQYFGPGTRLTVT.

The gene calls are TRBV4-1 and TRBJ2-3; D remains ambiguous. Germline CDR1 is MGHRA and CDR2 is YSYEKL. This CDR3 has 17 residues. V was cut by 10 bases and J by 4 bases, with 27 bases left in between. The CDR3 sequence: CATRDPRRPQHADTQYF. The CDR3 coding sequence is TGCGCCACCCGAGACCCCCGGCGGCCCCAGCACGCAGATACGCAGTATTTT.